This T cell receptor beta chain comes out of a study of cytomegalovirus exposure and HLA in healthy donors. This CDR3 is 16 amino acids long. The germline gives CDR1 LNHDA, CDR2 SQIVND (reference sequence). Trimming took 4 bases from V and 6 from J; bases not matched to a gene: 11. For this clone: The antigen is unknown.

With 60 Vbeta and 13 Jbeta primers, the PCR was carried out. Sequencing used immunoSEQ multiplex PCR; TCRdb keeps in-frame clones, though not all of them. The sample contains roughly 160,000 clones, approximately 88% of which appear only once. Regarding the study as a whole: Donor immune exposure was known only as CMV serostatus.

Sequenced: PBMCs. V is TRBV19 and J is TRBJ2-1; TRBD2 agrees at 8 bases. The source is a boy aged 2 to 10 in good health and CMV-seronegative. Here the CDR3 reads CASSTSGTRFSNEQFF. The CDR3 DNA reads as TGTGCCAGTAGTACCTCCGGGACTAGGTTTTCCAATGAGCAGTTCTTC.